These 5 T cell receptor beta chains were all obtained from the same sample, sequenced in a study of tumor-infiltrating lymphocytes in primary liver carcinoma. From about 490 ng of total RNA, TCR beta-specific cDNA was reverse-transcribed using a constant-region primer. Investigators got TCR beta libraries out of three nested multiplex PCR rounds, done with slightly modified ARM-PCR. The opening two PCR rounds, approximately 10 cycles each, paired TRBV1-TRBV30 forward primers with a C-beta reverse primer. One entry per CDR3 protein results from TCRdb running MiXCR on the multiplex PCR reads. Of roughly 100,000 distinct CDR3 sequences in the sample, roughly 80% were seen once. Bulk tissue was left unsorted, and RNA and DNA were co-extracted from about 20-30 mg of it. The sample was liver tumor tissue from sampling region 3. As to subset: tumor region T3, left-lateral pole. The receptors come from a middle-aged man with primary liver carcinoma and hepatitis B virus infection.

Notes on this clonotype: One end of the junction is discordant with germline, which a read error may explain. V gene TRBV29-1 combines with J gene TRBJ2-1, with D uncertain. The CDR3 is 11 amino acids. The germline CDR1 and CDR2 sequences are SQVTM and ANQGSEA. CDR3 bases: TGCAGGGTTGGTGGGCGCAATGAGCAGTTCTTC. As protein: CRVGGRNEQFF.

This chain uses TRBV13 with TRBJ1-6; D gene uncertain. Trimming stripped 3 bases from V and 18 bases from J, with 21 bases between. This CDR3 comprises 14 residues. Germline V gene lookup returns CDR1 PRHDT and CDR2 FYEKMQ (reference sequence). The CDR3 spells CASSLSRGNSPHHF. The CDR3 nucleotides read TGTGCCAGCAGCTTGAGTCGGGGTAATTCACCACACCACTTT. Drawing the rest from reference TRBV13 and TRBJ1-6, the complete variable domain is AAGVIQSPRHLIKEKRETATLKCYPIPRHDTVYWYQQGPGQDPQFLISFYEKMQSDKGSIPDRFSAQQFSDYHSELNMSSLELGDSALYFCASSLSRGNSPHHFGNGTRLTVT.

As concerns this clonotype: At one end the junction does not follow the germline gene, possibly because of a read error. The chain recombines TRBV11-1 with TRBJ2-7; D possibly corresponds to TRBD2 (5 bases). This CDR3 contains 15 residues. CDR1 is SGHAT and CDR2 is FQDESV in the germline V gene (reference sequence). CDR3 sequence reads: CVSILTGSLEYEQYF. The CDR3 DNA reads TGTGTCAGCATCTTAACGGGATCGCTAGAATACGAGCAGTACTTC.

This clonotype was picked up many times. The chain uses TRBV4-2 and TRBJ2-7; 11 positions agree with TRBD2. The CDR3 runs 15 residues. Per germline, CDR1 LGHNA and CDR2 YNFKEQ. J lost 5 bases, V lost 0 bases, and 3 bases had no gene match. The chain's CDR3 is CASSQDSGRDNEQYF. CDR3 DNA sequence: TGTGCCAGCAGCCAAGATAGCGGGAGGGACAACGAGCAGTACTTC.

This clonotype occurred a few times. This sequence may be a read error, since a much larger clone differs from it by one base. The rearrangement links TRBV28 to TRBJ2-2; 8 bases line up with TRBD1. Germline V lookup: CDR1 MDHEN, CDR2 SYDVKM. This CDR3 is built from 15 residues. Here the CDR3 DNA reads TGTGCCGGCAGTCGGACAGGGACGAACACCGGGGAGCTGTTTTTT. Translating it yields CAGSRTGTNTGELFF.